The clone carrying this TCR beta chain was seen ten or more times. The source of the sample is a study of T cell repertoires in cytomegalovirus infection. The CDR3 is made up of 11 amino acids. The ends were cut back, 10 bases at V and 3 bases at J, with 9 bases in the middle. CDR1 and CDR2 from the germline V gene are MDHEN and SYDVKM. TCRdb called the reads again in MiXCR, with one record for every CDR3 protein. Of fewer than 200,000 distinct CDR3 sequences listed, approximately 15% are singletons. This clonotype was obtained from a human donor in good health (CMV status not recorded). Some clones in this sample may be carry-over from other donors' samples. The chain has TRBV28 and TRBJ1-2, with D hard to call. The specimen sequenced was PBMCs. In nucleotides, the CDR3 is TGTGCCATCCGAAATGACTATGGCTACACCTTC. It translates to CAIRNDYGYTF.